The clone carrying this T cell receptor beta chain was seen ten or more times. This sample is part of a study of breast tumors, draining lymph nodes, adjacent tissues. TCRdb reprocessed the multiplex PCR reads via MiXCR and lists one record per CDR3 protein. Altogether some 120,000 distinct CDR3 sequences are present, 21% being singletons, with the ten largest covering 2% to 2.5%. Trimming took 4 bases from V and 2 from J, leaving 9 bases between them. This CDR3 comprises 14 residues. Germline CDR1 and CDR2: SGHVS and FQNEAQ. The lymph nodes were axillary draining lymph nodes from breast cancer patients.

The sequenced material came from axillary lymph node tissue. This clonotype originated in a female donor with breast cancer. Some clones in this sample may be carry-over from other donors' samples. The genes are TRBV7-8 and TRBJ1-5; D is ambiguous. The chain's CDR3 is CASSSHRGNQPQHF. The CDR3 DNA follows: TGTGCCAGCAGCTCCCATAGGGGCAATCAGCCCCAGCATTTT.